This T cell receptor beta chain is drawn from a study of cytotoxic CD8 clonotypes in ibrutinib-treated CLL. Study conclusions and caveats: Having risen at ibrutinib response, clonality had fallen back toward baseline by progression.

With respect to this clone: The target antigen is unknown.

Around 2 micrograms of genomic DNA (from cryopreserved PBMCs) were used for TCR beta libraries. Trimming left V 4 bases short and J 3 bases short, with 10 bases between. CDR3 size: 14 residues. Germline loops: CDR1 MNHNS, CDR2 SASEGT. Sequencing was designed to attain a depth spanning 1 in 200,000 to 1 in 1 million T cells. Assay used: immunoSEQ multiplex PCR; TCRdb lists only in-frame clones, some missing. Of hundreds of thousands of clones listed, approximately 67% are singletons. The chain has TRBV6-1 and TRBJ1-3; no clear D. Sample: PBMCs, taken after 36 months of ibrutinib treatment. This sequence was found in a human donor with chronic lymphocytic leukemia. The CDR3 loop reads CASSGSDYGNTIYF. CDR3 nucleotides: TGTGCCAGCAGTGGGTCAGACTATGGAAACACCATATATTTT.